This T cell receptor (beta chain) originates from a study of T cells in Graves' hyperthyroidism and ophthalmopathy. Study in general: Once the initial diagnosis was made, peripheral blood was obtained before any treatment.

Notes on the study in general: Stable hyperthyroidism was separated from ophthalmopathy by a model based on 13 V-J features.

Exclusion criteria comprised uncontrolled infection, other autoimmune disease, pregnancy or lactation. Each 10 ml fresh peripheral blood draw supplied the PBMCs. The investigators amplified TCR beta CDR3 regions from RNA transcripts. When the TCR CDR3 underwent first-round RT-PCR, the HTBI primer set was used. TCRdb re-called the multiplex PCR reads with MiXCR, one entry per CDR3 protein. The sample has over 650,000 distinct CDR3 sequences; about 15% are singletons. This clonotype was observed many times. Its cognate antigen is unknown. V lost 3 bases to trimming and J lost 5 bases; unmatched junction nucleotides: 7. Germline V gene lookup returns CDR1 SGHVS and CDR2 FNYEAQ. This CDR3 is 16 amino acids long.

Sequenced input: blood. The sequence was obtained from a young man with Graves' hyperthyroidism. The chain carries TRBV7-6 and TRBJ2-2, with 9 bases aligning to TRBD2. The CDR3 region has the DNA TGTGCCAGCAGCTTTGGCGGGAGGGCCTCGACCGGGGAGCTGTTTTTT. This sequence encodes CASSFGGRASTGELFF.